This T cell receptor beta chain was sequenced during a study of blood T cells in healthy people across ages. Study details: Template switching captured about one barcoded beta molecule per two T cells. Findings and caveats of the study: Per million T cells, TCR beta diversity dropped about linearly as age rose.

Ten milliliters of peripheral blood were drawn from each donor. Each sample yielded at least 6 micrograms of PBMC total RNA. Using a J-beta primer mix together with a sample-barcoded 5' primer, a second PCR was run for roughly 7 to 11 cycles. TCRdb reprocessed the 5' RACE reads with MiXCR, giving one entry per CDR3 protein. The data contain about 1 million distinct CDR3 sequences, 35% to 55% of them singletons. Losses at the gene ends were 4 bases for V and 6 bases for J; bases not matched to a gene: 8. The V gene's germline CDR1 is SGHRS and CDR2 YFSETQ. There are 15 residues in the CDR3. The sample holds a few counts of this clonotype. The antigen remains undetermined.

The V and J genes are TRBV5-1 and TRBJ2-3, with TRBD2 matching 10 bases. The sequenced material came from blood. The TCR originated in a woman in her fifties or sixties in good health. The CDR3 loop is CASSTLAGVSDTQYF. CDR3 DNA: TGCGCCAGCAGCACCCTAGCGGGAGTGAGTGATACGCAGTATTTT.